Below are 13 T cell receptor beta chains sequenced from a single sample in a study of T cells in Graves' hyperthyroidism and ophthalmopathy. The TCR beta CDR3 regions underwent amplification using RNA transcripts as the source. HTBI primers drove first-round RT-PCR of the TCR CDR3. TCRdb fed the multiplex PCR reads into MiXCR, producing one record per CDR3 protein. The profile shows 540,000 or so distinct CDR3 sequences, 15% to 18% of them singletons. Material: blood. The receptors stem from a woman under 40 with Graves' hyperthyroidism.

This clonotype was seen repeatedly, ten times or more. The gene calls are TRBV7-9 and TRBJ2-3; no clear D. The CDR3 sequence is 14 residues long. Looked up from germline, CDR1 is SEHNR and CDR2 is FQNEAQ (reference sequence). Trimming took 1 base from V and 0 from J, leaving 5 bases between them. The CDR3 DNA reads TGTGCCAGCAGCTTAGGGATCAGCACAGATACGCAGTATTTT. This codes for CASSLGISTDTQYF.

As regards this clonotype: A much larger clone differs from this one at a single base, so this may be a read error. The chain uses TRBV20-1 and TRBJ2-1, with D possibly TRBD2 on 5 matching bases. The V end lost 3 bases, the J end lost 0 bases, and 12 bases lay between the germline ends. The germline gives CDR1 DFQATT, CDR2 SNEGSKA (reference sequence). The CDR3 spans 15 residues. The DNA of the CDR3 is TGCAGTGCTAGTTTAGCGACCGGCTCCTACAATGAGCAGTTCTTC. Protein product: CSASLATGSYNEQFF.

This clonotype showed up many times. This chain joins TRBV6-2 or TRBV6-3 and TRBJ2-1, with 8 nucleotides matching TRBD1. Germline lookup yields CDR1 MNHEY and CDR2 SVGEGT. The J segment lost 4 bases and the V segment lost 5 bases, leaving 4 bases of the junction unmatched. There are 14 residues in the CDR3. CDR3 bases: TGTGCCAGCAGTACCTGGACAGGGTACAATGAGCAGTTCTTC. It codes for CASSTWTGYNEQFF.

In this sample, this clonotype turned up many times. The V and J genes are TRBV29-1 and TRBJ2-1, with D possibly TRBD1 on 6 matching bases. The CDR3 is made up of 16 amino acids. In germline, CDR1 is SQVTM, CDR2 ANQGSEA. Trimming took 3 bases from V and 0 from J, leaving 15 bases between them. CDR3 sequence (DNA): TGCAGCGTTGACAGGGGCAGCTCCAGCTCCTACAATGAGCAGTTCTTC. Translating it yields CSVDRGSSSSYNEQFF.

This clonotype was found many times. This chain joins TRBV24-1 and TRBJ2-1; tentatively, D is TRBD1 or TRBD2 (6 bases each). The CDR3 spans 13 residues. The germline CDR1 and CDR2 sequences are KGHDR and SFDVKD. With 10 bases removed from V and 7 bases from J, the gap between germline ends came to 16 bases. The DNA of the CDR3 is TGTGCCACTCGGAGGGGGGCTGCGAATGAGCAGTTCTTC. The encoded protein is CATRRGAANEQFF.

This clonotype was counted ten times or more. The rearrangement joins TRBV30 to TRBJ2-3; TRBD2 agrees at 10 bases. Losses at the gene ends were 0 bases for V and 2 bases for J; bases not matched to a gene: 2. Germline CDR1 is GTSNPN and CDR2 is SVGIG (reference sequence). CDR3 size: 15 residues. The CDR3 reads CAWSVLAGPTDTQYF. The DNA of the CDR3 is TGTGCCTGGAGTGTACTAGCGGGACCCACAGATACGCAGTATTTT. Full variable domain (rest looked up from reference TRBV30 and TRBJ2-3): SQTIHQWPATLVQPVGSPLSLECTVEGTSNPNLYWYRQAAGRGLQLLFYSVGIGQISSEVPQNLSASRPQDRQFILSSKKLLLSDSGFYLCAWSVLAGPTDTQYFGPGTRLTVL.

The V and J genes are TRBV12-5 and TRBJ2-3; D call uncertain. This CDR3 region has 14 residues. Germline loops: CDR1 LGHNT, CDR2 FRNRAP. V shed 5 bases and J shed 2 bases, with 11 bases lying between them. The DNA of the CDR3 is TGTGCTAGTGGTCCCCGCGCGACCACAGATACGCAGTATTTT. Translated: CASGPRATTDTQYF.

This clonotype was picked up many times. The CDR3 sequence: CSVPTGYGGTEAFF. CDR3 in DNA: TGCAGCGTCCCGACAGGGTACGGCGGCACTGAAGCTTTCTTT. The V call is TRBV29-1, the J call TRBJ1-1, with 7 bases lining up with TRBD1. The CDR3 length is 14 residues. After removal of 6 bases from V and 4 bases from J, the junction contained 11 bases not matched to a gene. Germline loops: CDR1 SQVTM, CDR2 ANQGSEA. The full variable domain, its missing parts supplied by reference TRBV29-1 and TRBJ1-1, is SAVISQKPSRDICQRGTSLTIQCQVDSQVTMMFWYRQQPGQSLTLIATANQGSEATYESGFVIDKFPISRPNLTFSTLTVSNMSPEDSSIYLCSVPTGYGGTEAFFGQGTRLTVV.

This clonotype has more than one count but fewer than ten. This chain connects TRBV7-9 to TRBJ2-2, with TRBD2 matching 7 bases. V trimming: 7 bases; J trimming: 6 bases; junction bases outside the gene matches: 5. Germline V CDR1 and CDR2: SEHNR, FQNEAQ (reference sequence). CDR3 length: 13 residues. The CDR3 sequence is CASNVGGAGELFF. The CDR3 DNA reads as TGTGCCAGCAACGTTGGGGGGGCCGGGGAGCTGTTTTTT.

This clonotype was found many times. The chain carries TRBV5-1 and TRBJ1-4; no clear D gene. The length of the CDR3 is 13 residues. Germline loops: CDR1 SGHRS, CDR2 YFSETQ. V was pared by 6 bases and J by 5 bases, with 11 bases between. The CDR3 bases are TGCGCCAGCAACCCCGGAGGGAATGAAAAACTGTTTTTT. Protein: CASNPGGNEKLFF.

This clonotype was picked up a small number of times. The chain employs TRBV18 and TRBJ2-7; TRBD2 matches 7 bases. This CDR3 is built from 15 residues. Germline CDR1 and CDR2: KGHSH and LQKENI. Trimming removed 6 bases from V and 4 bases from J; junction bases left unmatched: 12. CDR3 sequence (DNA): TGTGCCAGCTCCCGGGAGGCTGGGGGTCTATACGAGCAGTACTTC. Amino acid sequence: CASSREAGGLYEQYF.

V is TRBV6-9 and J is TRBJ1-1, with a tentative D call TRBD1 (5 bases). The CDR3 sequence is 15 residues long. With 7 bases removed from V and 1 base from J, the gap between germline ends came to 16 bases. Germline values: CDR1 MNHGY, CDR2 SVAAGI. The CDR3 region is CASTRDGGSNTEAFF. The CDR3 coding sequence is TGTGCCAGCACCCGGGACGGAGGATCGAACACTGAAGCTTTCTTT.

This clonotype occurred many times. This chain links TRBV18 with TRBJ2-5; no clear D. CDR3 length: 12 amino acids. V shed 2 bases and J shed 5 bases, with 6 bases lying between them. CDR1 is KGHSH and CDR2 is LQKENI in the germline V gene. In nucleotides, the CDR3 is TGTGCCAGCTCACCATCACCCGAGACCCAGTACTTC. Its protein is CASSPSPETQYF. Combining the CDR3 with reference TRBV18 and TRBJ2-5 gives the whole variable domain NAGVMQNPRHLVRRRGQEARLRCSPMKGHSHVYWYRQLPEEGLKFMVYLQKENIIDESGMPKERFSAEFPKEGPSILRIQQVVRGDSAAYFCASSPSPETQYFGPGTRLLVL.